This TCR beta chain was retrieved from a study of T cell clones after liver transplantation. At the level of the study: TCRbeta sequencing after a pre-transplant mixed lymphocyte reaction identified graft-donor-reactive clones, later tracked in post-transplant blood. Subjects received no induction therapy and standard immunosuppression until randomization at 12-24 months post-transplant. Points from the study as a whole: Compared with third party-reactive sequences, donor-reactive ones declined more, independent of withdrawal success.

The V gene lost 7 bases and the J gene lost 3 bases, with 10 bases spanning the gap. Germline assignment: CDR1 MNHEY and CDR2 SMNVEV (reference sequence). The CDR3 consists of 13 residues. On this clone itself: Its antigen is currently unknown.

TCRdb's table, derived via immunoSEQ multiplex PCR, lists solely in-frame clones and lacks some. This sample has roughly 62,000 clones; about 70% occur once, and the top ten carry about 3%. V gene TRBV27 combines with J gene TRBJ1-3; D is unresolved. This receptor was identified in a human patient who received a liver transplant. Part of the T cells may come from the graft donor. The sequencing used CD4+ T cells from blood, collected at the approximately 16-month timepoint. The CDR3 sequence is CASMSVGGNTIYF. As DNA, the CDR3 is TGTGCCAGCATGTCCGTTGGTGGAAACACCATATATTTT.